This is a list of T cell receptor beta chains from one sample in a study of cytomegalovirus exposure and HLA in healthy donors. The table came from immunoSEQ multiplex PCR; TCRdb's copy has only in-frame clones and leaves some out. The profile shows approximately 41,000 clones, 81% of them singletons. Sequencing was performed on PBMCs. The receptors here all came from a man aged 50 to 59 in good health and CMV-seronegative. Both conserved end residues are part of each CDR3. D genes are given only for firm matches. Clone size appears in some rows only: once, few, many, or a class for an expanded clone.

J gene: TRBJ2-1; D gene: NA; V gene: TRBV11-3; CDR3 length: 14; clone size: NA; CDR3 protein: CASSPMADSDEQFF; CDR3 DNA: TGTGCCAGCAGCCCAATGGCAGATTCCGATGAGCAGTTCTTC
J gene: TRBJ1-5; D gene: TRBD1; V gene: TRBV19; CDR3 length: 15; clone size: NA; CDR3 protein: CASSIGGQDYQPQHF; CDR3 DNA: TGTGCCAGTAGTATAGGAGGACAGGATTATCAGCCCCAGCATTTT
J gene: TRBJ1-2; D gene: NA; V gene: TRBV28; CDR3 length: 13; clone size: NA; CDR3 protein: CASKIAGFYGYTF; CDR3 DNA: TGTGCCAGCAAAATCGCAGGGTTCTATGGCTACACCTTC
J gene: TRBJ2-7; D gene: NA; V gene: TRBV7-6; CDR3 length: 13; clone size: NA; CDR3 protein: CASSSTPAYEQYF; CDR3 DNA: TGTGCCAGCAGCTCCACCCCGGCCTACGAGCAGTACTTC
J gene: TRBJ1-5; D gene: NA; V gene: TRBV5-5; CDR3 length: 15; clone size: NA; CDR3 protein: CASSPRSGDTQPQHF; CDR3 DNA: TGTGCCAGCAGCCCCCGTTCGGGGGATACTCAGCCCCAGCATTTT
J gene: TRBJ2-5; D gene: TRBD2; V gene: TRBV9; CDR3 length: 17; clone size: NA; CDR3 protein: CASSPQGSGKAPTPQYF; CDR3 DNA: TGTGCCAGCAGCCCCCAGGGCAGCGGGAAAGCACCAACCCCGCAGTACTTC
J gene: TRBJ1-1; D gene: TRBD1; V gene: TRBV18; CDR3 length: 19; clone size: NA; CDR3 protein: CASSPPWGAGQNPNTEAFF; CDR3 DNA: TGTGCCAGCTCACCACCTTGGGGGGCGGGACAGAATCCTAACACTGAAGCTTTCTTT
J gene: TRBJ2-5; D gene: NA; V gene: TRBV6-6; CDR3 length: 13; clone size: NA; CDR3 protein: CAIGPGMGETQYF; CDR3 DNA: TGTGCCATCGGTCCCGGGATGGGAGAGACCCAGTACTTC
J gene: TRBJ2-5; D gene: NA; V gene: TRBV5-1; CDR3 length: 14; clone size: NA; CDR3 protein: CASSLGANQETQYF; CDR3 DNA: TGCGCCAGCAGCTTGGGAGCGAACCAAGAGACCCAGTACTTC
J gene: TRBJ2-1; D gene: NA; V gene: TRBV19; CDR3 length: 17; clone size: NA; CDR3 protein: CASSVDAAGLILNEQFF; CDR3 DNA: TGTGCCAGTAGTGTCGACGCGGCGGGGCTCATACTCAATGAGCAGTTCTTC
J gene: TRBJ1-5; D gene: TRBD1; V gene: TRBV29-1; CDR3 length: 14; clone size: NA; CDR3 protein: CSVGGTGAGQPQHF; CDR3 DNA: TGCAGCGTGGGTGGGACAGGGGCCGGTCAGCCCCAGCATTTT
J gene: TRBJ2-2; D gene: NA; V gene: TRBV28; CDR3 length: 16; clone size: few; CDR3 protein: CASSSSRLAGTGELFF; CDR3 DNA: TGTGCCAGCAGTTCGTCCCGCCTAGCTGGGACCGGGGAGCTGTTTTTT
J gene: TRBJ2-1; D gene: NA; V gene: TRBV4-3; CDR3 length: 15; clone size: NA; CDR3 protein: CASSQEDRSYNEQFF; CDR3 DNA: TGCGCCAGCAGCCAAGAAGACAGGTCCTACAATGAGCAGTTCTTC
J gene: TRBJ1-1; D gene: NA; V gene: TRBV7-9; CDR3 length: 13; clone size: NA; CDR3 protein: CSSSPPDRAEAFF; CDR3 DNA: TGTTCCAGCAGCCCCCCCGACCGGGCTGAAGCTTTCTTT
J gene: TRBJ1-1; D gene: NA; V gene: TRBV29-1; CDR3 length: 16; clone size: NA; CDR3 protein: CSVMGVRGLLNTEAFF; CDR3 DNA: TGCAGCGTAATGGGGGTTCGGGGGTTACTGAACACTGAAGCTTTCTTT
J gene: TRBJ2-2; D gene: TRBD1; V gene: TRBV5-4; CDR3 length: 16; clone size: NA; CDR3 protein: CASSSPGQGDTGELFF; CDR3 DNA: TGTGCCAGCAGCTCCCCGGGACAGGGGGACACCGGGGAGCTGTTTTTT
J gene: TRBJ2-3; D gene: NA; V gene: TRBV4-3; CDR3 length: 15; clone size: NA; CDR3 protein: CASSLEAGFTDTQYF; CDR3 DNA: TGCGCCAGCAGCCTGGAGGCGGGATTTACAGATACGCAGTATTTT
J gene: TRBJ1-1; D gene: TRBD1; V gene: TRBV13; CDR3 length: 12; clone size: few; CDR3 protein: CASSQDRGEAFF; CDR3 DNA: TGTGCCAGCAGCCAGGACAGGGGTGAAGCTTTCTTT
J gene: TRBJ2-2; D gene: TRBD2; V gene: TRBV2; CDR3 length: 17; clone size: NA; CDR3 protein: CAIQGGLAGRVTGELFF; CDR3 DNA: TGTGCCATCCAGGGGGGACTAGCGGGAAGGGTAACCGGGGAGCTGTTTTTT
J gene: TRBJ1-3; D gene: NA; V gene: TRBV6-5; CDR3 length: 14; clone size: NA; CDR3 protein: CASSYRVAGNTIYF; CDR3 DNA: TGTGCCAGCAGCTACAGGGTGGCGGGTAACACCATATATTTT
J gene: TRBJ2-1; D gene: TRBD2; V gene: TRBV15; CDR3 length: 17; clone size: NA; CDR3 protein: CATSRVLRLAGGLEQFF; CDR3 DNA: TGTGCCACCAGCAGAGTCCTCCGACTAGCGGGAGGCCTTGAGCAGTTCTTC
J gene: TRBJ2-5; D gene: NA; V gene: TRBV5-4; CDR3 length: 13; clone size: once; CDR3 protein: CASSLPAQETQYF; CDR3 DNA: TGTGCCAGCAGCTTGCCAGCGCAAGAGACCCAGTACTTC
J gene: TRBJ2-7; D gene: TRBD1; V gene: TRBV2; CDR3 length: 14; clone size: few; CDR3 protein: CASSHPGQSYEQYF; CDR3 DNA: TGTGCCAGCAGTCATCCGGGACAGTCCTACGAGCAGTACTTC
J gene: TRBJ1-5; D gene: NA; V gene: TRBV5-5; CDR3 length: 17; clone size: once; CDR3 protein: CASSPDFLVDSYQPQHF; CDR3 DNA: TGTGCCAGCAGCCCCGACTTTCTCGTGGACAGTTATCAGCCCCAGCATTTT
J gene: TRBJ2-7; D gene: TRBD2; V gene: TRBV18; CDR3 length: 15; clone size: once; CDR3 protein: CASSLSGRSFNEQYF; CDR3 DNA: TGTGCCAGCTCCCTTAGCGGGAGAAGTTTCAACGAGCAGTACTTC
J gene: TRBJ1-3; D gene: NA; V gene: TRBV4-3; CDR3 length: 16; clone size: NA; CDR3 protein: CASSQDRRVAGNTIYF; CDR3 DNA: TGCGCCAGCAGCCAAGATCGCAGGGTAGCTGGAAACACCATATATTTT
J gene: TRBJ2-7; D gene: NA; V gene: TRBV6-1; CDR3 length: 15; clone size: NA; CDR3 protein: CASTKVGGTTSEQYF; CDR3 DNA: TGTGCCAGCACTAAAGTAGGGGGAACTACCTCCGAGCAGTACTTC
J gene: TRBJ1-1; D gene: TRBD1; V gene: TRBV28; CDR3 length: 15; clone size: NA; CDR3 protein: CASSPPGQGATEAFF; CDR3 DNA: TGTGCCAGCAGTCCCCCGGGACAGGGGGCCACTGAAGCTTTCTTT
J gene: TRBJ1-2; D gene: NA; V gene: TRBV19; CDR3 length: 14; clone size: NA; CDR3 protein: CASSIGQKNYGYTF; CDR3 DNA: TGTGCCAGTAGTATAGGACAGAAAAACTATGGCTACACCTTC
J gene: TRBJ1-2; D gene: TRBD1; V gene: TRBV27; CDR3 length: 15; clone size: NA; CDR3 protein: CASSPIPGQGDGYTF; CDR3 DNA: TGTGCCAGCAGTCCCATCCCGGGACAGGGAGATGGCTACACCTTC
J gene: TRBJ1-4; D gene: TRBD1; V gene: TRBV27; CDR3 length: 16; clone size: NA; CDR3 protein: CASSLLIEGAKEKLFF; CDR3 DNA: TGTGCCAGCAGTTTATTAATAGAGGGGGCGAAAGAAAAACTGTTTTTT
J gene: TRBJ2-7; D gene: NA; V gene: TRBV27; CDR3 length: 14; clone size: NA; CDR3 protein: CASSLSDGRTEQYF; CDR3 DNA: TGTGCCAGCAGTTTATCGGATGGGAGGACCGAGCAGTACTTC
J gene: TRBJ1-1; D gene: NA; V gene: TRBV9; CDR3 length: 15; clone size: once; CDR3 protein: CASSPGGQMNTEAFF; CDR3 DNA: TGTGCCAGCAGCCCAGGAGGGCAGATGAACACTGAAGCTTTCTTT
J gene: TRBJ1-4; D gene: TRBD1; V gene: TRBV5-6; CDR3 length: 15; clone size: NA; CDR3 protein: CASSYRQGANEKLFF; CDR3 DNA: TGTGCCAGCAGCTATCGACAGGGGGCAAATGAAAAACTGTTTTTT
J gene: TRBJ1-4; D gene: NA; V gene: TRBV6-7; CDR3 length: 15; clone size: NA; CDR3 protein: CASSSFKAANEKLFF; CDR3 DNA: TGTGCCAGCAGTTCCTTCAAAGCGGCTAATGAAAAACTGTTTTTT
J gene: TRBJ1-1; D gene: TRBD1; V gene: TRBV11-1; CDR3 length: 14; clone size: NA; CDR3 protein: CASSSQTGGTEAFF; CDR3 DNA: TGTGCCAGCAGCTCACAGACAGGGGGGACTGAAGCTTTCTTT
J gene: TRBJ1-3; D gene: TRBD1; V gene: TRBV13; CDR3 length: 16; clone size: NA; CDR3 protein: CASSFWTGEGGNTIYF; CDR3 DNA: TGTGCCAGCAGCTTTTGGACAGGGGAAGGTGGAAACACCATATATTTT
J gene: TRBJ1-4; D gene: NA; V gene: TRBV28; CDR3 length: 15; clone size: NA; CDR3 protein: CASTLARVSSEKLFF; CDR3 DNA: TGTGCCAGCACCTTGGCCAGGGTTAGTAGTGAAAAACTGTTTTTT
J gene: TRBJ2-5; D gene: TRBD1; V gene: TRBV19; CDR3 length: 17; clone size: NA; CDR3 protein: CASSPTPGQGSRETQYF; CDR3 DNA: TGTGCCAGTAGCCCTACTCCGGGACAGGGTTCCCGAGAGACCCAGTACTTC
J gene: TRBJ1-5; D gene: NA; V gene: TRBV27; CDR3 length: 13; clone size: NA; CDR3 protein: CASSLSRDQPQHF; CDR3 DNA: TGTGCCAGCAGTTTATCCAGGGATCAGCCCCAGCATTTT
J gene: TRBJ2-7; D gene: NA; V gene: TRBV7-9; CDR3 length: 15; clone size: NA; CDR3 protein: CASSLDRGVDHEQYF; CDR3 DNA: TGTGCCAGCAGCTTAGACCGGGGAGTTGATCACGAGCAGTACTTC
J gene: TRBJ1-2; D gene: NA; V gene: TRBV7-2; CDR3 length: 12; clone size: NA; CDR3 protein: CASSLAGLGYTF; CDR3 DNA: TGTGCCAGCAGCTTAGCTGGGCTCGGCTACACCTTC
J gene: TRBJ1-1; D gene: TRBD1; V gene: TRBV9; CDR3 length: 14; clone size: once; CDR3 protein: CASSRTGSNTEAFF; CDR3 DNA: TGTGCCAGCAGTAGGACAGGGTCGAACACTGAAGCTTTCTTT
J gene: TRBJ1-5; D gene: TRBD1; V gene: TRBV4-2; CDR3 length: 16; clone size: NA; CDR3 protein: CASSQEVGQGDQPQHF; CDR3 DNA: TGTGCCAGCAGCCAAGAGGTAGGACAGGGGGATCAGCCCCAGCATTTT
J gene: TRBJ1-2; D gene: NA; V gene: TRBV5-6; CDR3 length: 13; clone size: NA; CDR3 protein: CASSHWGDYGYTF; CDR3 DNA: TGTGCCAGCAGCCATTGGGGGGACTATGGCTACACCTTC
J gene: TRBJ1-4; D gene: TRBD1; V gene: TRBV5-1; CDR3 length: 18; clone size: NA; CDR3 protein: CASSRTLGQQATNEKLFF; CDR3 DNA: TGCGCCAGCAGCCGGACGCTGGGACAGCAAGCAACTAATGAAAAACTGTTTTTT
J gene: TRBJ1-5; D gene: NA; V gene: TRBV2; CDR3 length: 12; clone size: NA; CDR3 protein: CASSVTYQPQHF; CDR3 DNA: TGTGCCAGCAGTGTCACTTATCAGCCCCAGCATTTT
J gene: TRBJ2-1; D gene: NA; V gene: TRBV28; CDR3 length: 15; clone size: few; CDR3 protein: CASSFSPQAYNEQFF; CDR3 DNA: TGTGCCAGCAGTTTCTCCCCCCAGGCCTACAATGAGCAGTTCTTC
J gene: TRBJ2-3; D gene: NA; V gene: TRBV7-2; CDR3 length: 14; clone size: NA; CDR3 protein: CASSSETWSDTQYF; CDR3 DNA: TGTGCCAGCAGCTCCGAGACATGGTCAGATACGCAGTATTTT
J gene: TRBJ2-4; D gene: TRBD1; V gene: TRBV6-5; CDR3 length: 13; clone size: NA; CDR3 protein: CASSYEQGNIQYF; CDR3 DNA: TGTGCCAGCAGTTACGAACAGGGGAACATTCAGTACTTC
J gene: TRBJ1-1; D gene: NA; V gene: TRBV4-3; CDR3 length: 14; clone size: once; CDR3 protein: CASSLAGGNTEAFF; CDR3 DNA: TGCGCCAGCAGCCTGGCCGGGGGGAACACTGAAGCTTTCTTT
J gene: TRBJ1-3; D gene: NA; V gene: TRBV9; CDR3 length: 16; clone size: few; CDR3 protein: CASSVDGRGRGNTIYF; CDR3 DNA: TGTGCCAGCAGCGTAGACGGGCGGGGGAGAGGAAACACCATATATTTT
J gene: TRBJ1-3; D gene: NA; V gene: TRBV25-1; CDR3 length: 17; clone size: few; CDR3 protein: CASSGQGQPSSGNTIYF; CDR3 DNA: TGTGCCAGCAGTGGCCAAGGACAGCCTAGTTCTGGAAACACCATATATTTT
J gene: TRBJ2-1; D gene: TRBD2; V gene: TRBV4-2; CDR3 length: 21; clone size: NA; CDR3 protein: CASSQPGPGLAGVHSYNEQFF; CDR3 DNA: TGTGCCAGCAGCCAACCAGGGCCGGGACTAGCGGGAGTTCACTCCTACAATGAGCAGTTCTTC
J gene: TRBJ2-5; D gene: TRBD2; V gene: TRBV18; CDR3 length: 16; clone size: NA; CDR3 protein: CASSPLAGGPQETQYF; CDR3 DNA: TGTGCCAGCTCACCTCTGGCGGGGGGTCCACAAGAGACCCAGTACTTC
J gene: TRBJ1-3; D gene: TRBD1; V gene: TRBV5-4; CDR3 length: 15; clone size: NA; CDR3 protein: CASSRDRAPGNTIYF; CDR3 DNA: TGTGCCAGCAGCCGAGACAGGGCCCCTGGAAACACCATATATTTT
J gene: TRBJ2-7; D gene: NA; V gene: TRBV18; CDR3 length: 13; clone size: NA; CDR3 protein: CASSPATDYEQYF; CDR3 DNA: TGTGCCAGCTCACCAGCCACAGACTACGAGCAGTACTTC
J gene: TRBJ1-5; D gene: TRBD1; V gene: TRBV28; CDR3 length: 15; clone size: few; CDR3 protein: CASSFRDRGNQPQHF; CDR3 DNA: TGTGCCAGCAGTTTTAGGGACAGGGGAAATCAGCCCCAGCATTTT
J gene: TRBJ2-5; D gene: NA; V gene: TRBV10-1; CDR3 length: 15; clone size: NA; CDR3 protein: CASSEKGLVQETQYF; CDR3 DNA: TGCGCCAGCAGTGAAAAAGGACTGGTCCAAGAGACCCAGTACTTC
J gene: TRBJ2-3; D gene: TRBD2; V gene: TRBV30; CDR3 length: 14; clone size: NA; CDR3 protein: CAALAGGAIDTQYF; CDR3 DNA: TGTGCAGCACTAGCGGGGGGGGCTATAGATACGCAGTATTTT